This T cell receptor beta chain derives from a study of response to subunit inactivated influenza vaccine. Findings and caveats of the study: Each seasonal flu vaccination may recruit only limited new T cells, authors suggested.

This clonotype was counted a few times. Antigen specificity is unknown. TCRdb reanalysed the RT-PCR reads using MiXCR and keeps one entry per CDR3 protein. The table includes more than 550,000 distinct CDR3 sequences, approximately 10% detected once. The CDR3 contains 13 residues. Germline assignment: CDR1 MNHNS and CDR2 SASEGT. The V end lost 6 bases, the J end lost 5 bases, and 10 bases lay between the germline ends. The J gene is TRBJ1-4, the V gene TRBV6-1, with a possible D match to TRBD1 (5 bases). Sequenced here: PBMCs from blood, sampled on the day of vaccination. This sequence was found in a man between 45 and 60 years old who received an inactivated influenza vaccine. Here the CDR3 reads CASRQGVNEKLFF. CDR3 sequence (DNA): TGTGCCAGCAGGCAGGGCGTCAATGAAAAACTGTTTTTT.